The 15 T cell receptor beta chains in this list originate from one sample, sequenced in a study of blood T cell repertoires in COVID-19. The data were produced by immunoSEQ multiplex PCR, yet TCRdb's version contains in-frame clones alone and is incomplete. The data show 200,000 to 250,000 clones, less than 90% seen once. Sequences were obtained from peripheral blood. The receptors here all came from a woman aged 60-75 years who had recovered from COVID-19.

The chain employs TRBV6-5 and TRBJ2-3; perhaps TRBD1 as D (5 bases). This CDR3 is built from 15 residues. CDR1 and CDR2 from the germline V gene are MNHEY and SVGAGI. The ends were cut back, 0 bases at V and 1 base at J, with 8 bases in the middle. The CDR3 is CASSYSDTRTDTQYF. The CDR3 nucleotides are TGTGCCAGCAGTTACTCGGACACGCGCACAGATACGCAGTATTTT.

V is TRBV5-1 and J is TRBJ1-2; 7 positions match TRBD1. CDR3 length: 18 residues. In germline, CDR1 is SGHRS, CDR2 YFSETQ. V shed 0 bases, J shed 0 bases, and the junction held 11 bases outside the gene matches. CDR3 sequence: CASSLVGGRVLSNYGYTF. As DNA, the CDR3 is TGCGCCAGCAGCTTGGTAGGGGGCAGGGTCCTTTCTAACTATGGCTACACCTTC.

This clone was found once. The chain links TRBV30 to TRBJ2-4; maybe TRBD2 (6 bases). The ends were cut back, 5 bases at V and 7 bases at J, with 15 bases in the middle. This CDR3 has 13 amino acids. Germline V gene lookup returns CDR1 GTSNPN and CDR2 SVGIG (reference sequence). DNA for the CDR3: TGTGCCTGGGAACCAGGAGGGACCAACATTCAGTACTTC. It is translated as CAWEPGGTNIQYF.

The V and J genes are TRBV9 and TRBJ2-1, with a weak D call TRBD2 (6 bases). Germline loops: CDR1 SGDLS, CDR2 YYNGEE. This CDR3 has 15 amino acids. Trimming took 4 bases from V and 2 from J, leaving 13 bases between them. CDR3 in DNA: TGTGCCAGCAGCCCCCGGGACTCTCCCTACAATGAGCAGTTCTTC. Protein sequence: CASSPRDSPYNEQFF.

The chain employs TRBV6-6 and TRBJ2-7, with 10 nucleotides matching TRBD1. V lost 4 bases, J lost 5 bases, and 11 bases stayed unmatched. This CDR3 has 16 amino acids. Germline V gene lookup returns CDR1 MNHNY and CDR2 SVGAGI (reference sequence). In DNA, the CDR3 is TGTGCCAGCAGTTCGAAACCGGACAGGGGGAACAACGAGCAGTACTTC. Translated, it gives CASSSKPDRGNNEQYF.

This chain's CDR3 is CASSYRGGENEQFF. CDR3 in DNA: TGTGCCAGCAGTTACCGGGGGGGAGAGAATGAGCAGTTCTTC. This sequence joins TRBV6-6 and TRBJ2-1; 8 positions match TRBD2. From germline, CDR1 is MNHNY and CDR2 SVGAGI (reference sequence). This CDR3 spans 14 amino acids. Trimming at V came to 2 bases and at J to 7 bases, leaving 4 bases not matched to a gene.

The V gene is TRBV7-8, the J gene TRBJ2-5, with unresolved D. V was pared by 1 base and J by 4 bases, with 4 bases between. Germline V lookup: CDR1 SGHVS, CDR2 FQNEAQ. The CDR3 is made up of 12 amino acids. Written as DNA, the CDR3 is TGTGCCAGCAGCTTAGTGAGAGAGACCCAGTACTTC. Its protein is CASSLVRETQYF.

The chain combines TRBV5-1 with TRBJ2-5; 15 bases map to TRBD2. From germline, CDR1 is SGHRS and CDR2 YFSETQ. The CDR3 has 15 amino acids. The J segment lost 5 bases and the V segment lost 4 bases, leaving 3 bases of the junction unmatched. CDR3 sequence reads: CASSGLAGGRETQYF. CDR3 DNA sequence: TGCGCCAGCAGCGGACTAGCGGGGGGGCGGGAGACCCAGTACTTC.

This chain links TRBV5-1 with TRBJ2-7; TRBD1 aligns across 9 bases. The CDR3 totals 15 residues. V was pared by 4 bases and J by 5 bases, with 10 bases of the junction left unmatched. Germline CDR1 reads SGHRS; CDR2 reads YFSETQ. CDR3 sequence (DNA): TGCGCCAGCAGCGGGGACAGGGCGTTCCGCAACGAGCAGTACTTC. Translated, it gives CASSGDRAFRNEQYF.

This rearrangement joins TRBV6-2 or TRBV6-3 to TRBJ1-6; 10 nucleotides agree with TRBD1. With 5 bases clipped from V and 8 bases from J, the junction kept 3 bases outside the gene matches. The V gene's germline CDR1 is MNHEY and CDR2 SVGEGT. This CDR3 comprises 14 residues. The CDR3 nucleotides are TGTGCCAGCAGTCACGACAGGGGGCATTCACCCCTCCACTTT. Amino acids: CASSHDRGHSPLHF.

This clone was found a few times. This sequence joins TRBV7-8 and TRBJ1-1, with 8 bases identical to TRBD1. V shed 10 bases, J shed 5 bases, and the junction held 3 bases outside the gene matches. CDR3 size: 11 residues. In germline, CDR1 is SGHVS, CDR2 FQNEAQ. This CDR3 is CATRQGTEAFF. The CDR3 nucleotides read TGTGCCACCAGACAGGGGACTGAAGCTTTCTTT.

J is TRBJ2-7 and V is TRBV7-2; 7 nucleotides line up with TRBD1. The CDR3 contains 15 residues. Germline V gives CDR1 SGHTA, CDR2 FQGNSA. J lost 3 bases, V lost 1 base, and 6 bases had no gene match. The CDR3 loop is CASSLVGRGFYEQYF. The CDR3 DNA is TGTGCCAGCAGCTTAGTCGGCAGGGGGTTCTACGAGCAGTACTTC.

This chain's CDR3 is CASSEGARDTQYF. The DNA of the CDR3 is TGTGCCAGCAGTGAGGGGGCCAGGGATACGCAGTATTTT. The chain links TRBV2 to TRBJ2-3; D is perhaps TRBD1 (6 bases). Trimming cost V 3 bases and J 6 bases, with 10 bases left between them. The germline V gene encodes CDR1 SNHLY and CDR2 FYNNEI. This CDR3 is 13 amino acids long.

The chain uses TRBV6-2 or TRBV6-3 and TRBJ2-5; D may be TRBD2 (5 bases). The CDR3 length is 14 residues. CDR1 is MNHEY, CDR2 SVGEGT, per germline. V was clipped by 4 bases and J by 7 bases, with 16 bases between them. CDR3 sequence reads: CASSSGLPEVTQYF. The DNA of the CDR3 is TGTGCCAGCAGTTCAGGACTGCCGGAAGTGACCCAGTACTTC.

The chain carries TRBV5-1 and TRBJ2-2; possibly TRBD1 for D (6 bases). The CDR3 is made up of 15 amino acids. Germline V gene lookup returns CDR1 SGHRS and CDR2 YFSETQ. Trimming stripped 2 bases from V and 4 bases from J, with 12 bases between. CDR3 amino acids: CASSLRPGATGELFF. CDR3 DNA: TGCGCCAGCAGCTTAAGGCCAGGGGCCACCGGGGAGCTGTTTTTT.